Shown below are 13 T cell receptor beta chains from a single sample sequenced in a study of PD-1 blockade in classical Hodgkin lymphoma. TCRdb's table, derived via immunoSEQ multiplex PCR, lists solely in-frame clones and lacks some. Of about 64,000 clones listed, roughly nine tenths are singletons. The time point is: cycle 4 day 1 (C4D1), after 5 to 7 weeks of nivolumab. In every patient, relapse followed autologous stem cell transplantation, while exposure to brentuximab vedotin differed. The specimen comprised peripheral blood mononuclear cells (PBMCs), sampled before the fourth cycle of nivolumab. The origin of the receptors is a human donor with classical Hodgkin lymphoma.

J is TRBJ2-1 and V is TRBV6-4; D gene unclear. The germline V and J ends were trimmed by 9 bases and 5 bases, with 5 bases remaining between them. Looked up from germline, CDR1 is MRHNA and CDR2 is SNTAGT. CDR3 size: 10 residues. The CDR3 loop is CARGNNEQFF. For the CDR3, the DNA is TGTGCCAGGGGAAACAATGAGCAGTTCTTC.

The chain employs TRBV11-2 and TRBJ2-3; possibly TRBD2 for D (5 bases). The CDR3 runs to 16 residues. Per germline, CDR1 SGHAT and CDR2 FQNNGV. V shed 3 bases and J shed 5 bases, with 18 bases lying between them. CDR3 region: CASSLQRGYLGDTQYF. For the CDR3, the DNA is TGTGCCAGCAGCTTGCAACGAGGGTATCTGGGAGATACGCAGTATTTT.

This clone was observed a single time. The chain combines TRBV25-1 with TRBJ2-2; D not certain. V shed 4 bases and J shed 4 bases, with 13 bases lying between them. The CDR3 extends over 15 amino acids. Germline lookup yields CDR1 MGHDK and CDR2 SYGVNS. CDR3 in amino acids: CASSGWGFLTGELFF. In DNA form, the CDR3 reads TGTGCCAGCAGTGGATGGGGATTCCTCACCGGGGAGCTGTTTTTT.

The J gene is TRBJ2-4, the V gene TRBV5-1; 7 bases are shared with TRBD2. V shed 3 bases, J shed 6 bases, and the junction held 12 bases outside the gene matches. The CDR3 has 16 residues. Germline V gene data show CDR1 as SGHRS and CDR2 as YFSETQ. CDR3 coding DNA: TGCGCCAGCAGCTGGAGGGGAGGGGCCGAACGAAACATTCAGTACTTC. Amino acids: CASSWRGGAERNIQYF.

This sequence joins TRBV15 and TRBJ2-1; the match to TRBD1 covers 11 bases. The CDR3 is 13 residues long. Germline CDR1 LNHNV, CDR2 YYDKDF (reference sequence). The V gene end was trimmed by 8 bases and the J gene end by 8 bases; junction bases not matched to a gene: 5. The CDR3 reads CATRDRGSHEQFF. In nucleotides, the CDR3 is TGTGCCACCCGGGACAGGGGGTCTCATGAGCAGTTCTTC.

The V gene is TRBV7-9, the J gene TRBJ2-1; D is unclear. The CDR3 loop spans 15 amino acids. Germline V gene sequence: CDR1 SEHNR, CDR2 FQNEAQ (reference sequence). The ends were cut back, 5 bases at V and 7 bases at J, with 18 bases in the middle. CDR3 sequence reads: CASSPSQEYGNEQFF. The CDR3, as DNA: TGTGCCAGCAGCCCCTCCCAGGAATACGGTAATGAGCAGTTCTTC.

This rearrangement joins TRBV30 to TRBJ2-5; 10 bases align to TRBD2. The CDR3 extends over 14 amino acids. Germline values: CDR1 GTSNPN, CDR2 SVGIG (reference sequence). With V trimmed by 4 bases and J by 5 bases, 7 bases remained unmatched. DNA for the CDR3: TGTGCCTGGAAGGTTAGCGGGGGGCCGGAGACCCAGTACTTC. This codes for CAWKVSGGPETQYF.

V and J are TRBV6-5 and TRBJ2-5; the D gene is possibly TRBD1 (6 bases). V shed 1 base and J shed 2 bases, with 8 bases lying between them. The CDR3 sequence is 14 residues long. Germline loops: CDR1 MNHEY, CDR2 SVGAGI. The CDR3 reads CASSYLDRQETQYF. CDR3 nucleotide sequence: TGTGCCAGCAGTTACTTGGACAGACAAGAGACCCAGTACTTC.

For the CDR3, the DNA is TGTGCCAGCAGAGGAGTAAAGACCCAGTACTTC. Translated, it gives CASRGVKTQYF. The chain carries TRBV6-5 and TRBJ2-5; D is unresolved. Germline CDR1 MNHEY, CDR2 SVGAGI. V was pared by 6 bases and J by 6 bases, with 8 bases between. CDR3 size: 11 residues.

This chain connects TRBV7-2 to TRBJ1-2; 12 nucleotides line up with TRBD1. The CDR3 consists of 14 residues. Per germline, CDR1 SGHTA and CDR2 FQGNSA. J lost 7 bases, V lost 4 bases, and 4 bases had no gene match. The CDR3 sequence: CASSSGQGAGGYTF. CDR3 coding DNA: TGTGCCAGCAGCTCGGGACAGGGGGCGGGTGGCTACACCTTC.

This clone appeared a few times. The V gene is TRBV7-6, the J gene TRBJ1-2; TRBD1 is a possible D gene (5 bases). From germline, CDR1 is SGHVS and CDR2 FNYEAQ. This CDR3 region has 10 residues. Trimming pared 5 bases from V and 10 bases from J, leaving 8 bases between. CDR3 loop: CASSGDVYTF. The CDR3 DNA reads TGTGCCAGCAGCGGGGACGTCTACACCTTC.

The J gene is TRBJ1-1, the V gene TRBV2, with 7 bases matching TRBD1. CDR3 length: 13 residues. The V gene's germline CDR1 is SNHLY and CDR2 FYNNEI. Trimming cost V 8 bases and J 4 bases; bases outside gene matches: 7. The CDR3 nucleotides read TGTGCCAGCCGAGTGGACAGGAGCACTGAAGCTTTCTTT. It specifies CASRVDRSTEAFF.

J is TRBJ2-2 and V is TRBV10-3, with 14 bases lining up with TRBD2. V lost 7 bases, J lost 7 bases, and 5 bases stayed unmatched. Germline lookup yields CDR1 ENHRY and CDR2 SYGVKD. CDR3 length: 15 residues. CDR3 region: CAIMTSGGAGGELFF. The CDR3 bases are TGTGCCATCATGACTAGCGGGGGGGCAGGCGGGGAGCTGTTTTTT.